These T cell receptor beta chains were read from a single sample in a study of blood T cell repertoires in COVID-19. Measured with immunoSEQ multiplex PCR; TCRdb has only the in-frame clones, and not every one. The sample lists 150,000 to 200,000 clones; roughly four fifths were seen once. The material sequenced was PBMCs or T cells enriched from blood (not recorded which). The receptors stem from a man in his forties who had recovered from COVID-19. Each CDR3 is given with its conserved first and last residue. The order of the fields is D gene, clone size, J gene, V gene, CDR3 DNA, CDR3 protein. D genes are given only for firm matches. Size values are once, few and many counts, or a class for expanded clones, and some rows have none.

d_call: TRBD1; clone_size: -; j_call: TRBJ2-5; v_call: TRBV11-2; cdr3_nt: TGTGCCAGCAGCTTAGTAACCACAGGGGGCGCGGAGACCCAGTACTTC; cdr3_aa: CASSLVTTGGAETQYF
d_call: -; clone_size: -; j_call: TRBJ2-1; v_call: TRBV19; cdr3_nt: TGTGCCAGTAGTACCGAATTACAGGCTTCATGGGGTTACAATGAGCAGTTCTTC; cdr3_aa: CASSTELQASWGYNEQFF
d_call: TRBD1; clone_size: -; j_call: TRBJ1-1; v_call: TRBV28; cdr3_nt: TGTGCCAGCAGCCTGCCTTTCAGGGGGTCTGCCGCGGGAGAAGCTTTCTTT; cdr3_aa: CASSLPFRGSAAGEAFF
d_call: -; clone_size: -; j_call: TRBJ1-2; v_call: TRBV30; cdr3_nt: TGTGCCTCCTCGGACGGGATCTATGGCTACACCTTC; cdr3_aa: CASSDGIYGYTF
d_call: -; clone_size: -; j_call: TRBJ1-1; v_call: TRBV5-6; cdr3_nt: TGTGCCAGCGAGAGGTTGGGCAGGGGCACTGAAGCTTTCTTT; cdr3_aa: CASERLGRGTEAFF
d_call: TRBD1; clone_size: -; j_call: TRBJ1-1; v_call: TRBV5-8; cdr3_nt: TGTGCCAGCAGCCCAGGACAGGGGCATATGAACACTGAAGCTTTCTTT; cdr3_aa: CASSPGQGHMNTEAFF
d_call: -; clone_size: -; j_call: TRBJ1-5; v_call: TRBV27; cdr3_nt: TGTGCCAGCAGTTTAACAGGAAATCAGCCCCAGCATTTT; cdr3_aa: CASSLTGNQPQHF
d_call: TRBD2; clone_size: -; j_call: TRBJ2-4; v_call: TRBV27; cdr3_nt: TGTGCCAGCACCTTCAGCGGGGGGGTAGCCAAAAACATTCAGTACTTC; cdr3_aa: CASTFSGGVAKNIQYF
d_call: -; clone_size: once; j_call: TRBJ1-6; v_call: TRBV28; cdr3_nt: TGTGCCAGCAGTTTCATTCCCCCGTTTACAGGGTCCAATTCACCCCTCCACTTT; cdr3_aa: CASSFIPPFTGSNSPLHF
d_call: TRBD2; clone_size: -; j_call: TRBJ2-4; v_call: TRBV7-8; cdr3_nt: TGTGCCAGCAGCTTATATCGGGCGGGGGGTAACGCCAAAAACATTCAGTACTTC; cdr3_aa: CASSLYRAGGNAKNIQYF
d_call: -; clone_size: -; j_call: TRBJ1-4; v_call: TRBV13; cdr3_nt: TGTGCCAGCAGAAAAGGGGGGACTAAGGGGAAACTGTTTTTT; cdr3_aa: CASRKGGTKGKLFF
d_call: -; clone_size: -; j_call: TRBJ1-2; v_call: TRBV19; cdr3_nt: TGTGCCAGTAGCTCGCTCGGGACTTTTGCAGGCTACACCTTC; cdr3_aa: CASSSLGTFAGYTF
d_call: -; clone_size: -; j_call: TRBJ1-1; v_call: TRBV30; cdr3_nt: TGTGCCTGGAGTATTCAGGGAAGTCCTGAAGCTTTCTTT; cdr3_aa: CAWSIQGSPEAFF
d_call: -; clone_size: -; j_call: TRBJ1-1; v_call: TRBV4-1; cdr3_nt: TGCGCCAGCAGCCAAGATTTCCGGGGGGAGTTAGCTTTCTTT; cdr3_aa: CASSQDFRGELAFF
d_call: TRBD2; clone_size: -; j_call: TRBJ2-7; v_call: TRBV5-4; cdr3_nt: TGTGCCAGCAGCTTGGAACCTAGCGGGGGCTACGAGCAGTACTTC; cdr3_aa: CASSLEPSGGYEQYF
d_call: -; clone_size: -; j_call: TRBJ1-3; v_call: TRBV30; cdr3_nt: TGTGCCTGGAGTGTGGGGCAGAGCTCTGGAAACACCATATATTTT; cdr3_aa: CAWSVGQSSGNTIYF
d_call: -; clone_size: -; j_call: TRBJ2-1; v_call: TRBV7-9; cdr3_nt: TGTGCCAGCAGCTTAGGGACAGTAACCTACAATGAGCAGTTCTTC; cdr3_aa: CASSLGTVTYNEQFF
d_call: TRBD1; clone_size: -; j_call: TRBJ1-2; v_call: TRBV6-5; cdr3_nt: TGTGCCAGCAGCCCCGATGGACAGGGGCTAGATGGCTACACCTTC; cdr3_aa: CASSPDGQGLDGYTF
d_call: -; clone_size: -; j_call: TRBJ2-3; v_call: TRBV30; cdr3_nt: TGTGCCTGGAAAAAGCAGGCTAGCACAGATACGCAGTATTTT; cdr3_aa: CAWKKQASTDTQYF
d_call: -; clone_size: once; j_call: TRBJ1-4; v_call: TRBV18; cdr3_nt: TGTGCCAGCTCACGGGCCGGTGGCATCGGTGAAAAACTGTTTTTT; cdr3_aa: CASSRAGGIGEKLFF
d_call: TRBD2; clone_size: -; j_call: TRBJ2-3; v_call: TRBV11-3; cdr3_nt: TGTGCCAGCAGCCGAGCGGGGGGGGCAGACCGGGATACGCAGTATTTT; cdr3_aa: CASSRAGGADRDTQYF
d_call: -; clone_size: -; j_call: TRBJ1-1; v_call: TRBV4-3; cdr3_nt: TGCGCCAGCAGCCAAGTTGGGGGCGCTGAAGCTTTCTTT; cdr3_aa: CASSQVGGAEAFF
d_call: -; clone_size: -; j_call: TRBJ2-6; v_call: TRBV28; cdr3_nt: TGTGCCAGCAGTTGGGGGGCTGGGGCCAACGTCCTGACTTTC; cdr3_aa: CASSWGAGANVLTF
d_call: -; clone_size: -; j_call: TRBJ1-1; v_call: TRBV6-5; cdr3_nt: TGTGCCAGCAGTTACTCGGCAGGGAACACTGAAGCTTTCTTT; cdr3_aa: CASSYSAGNTEAFF
d_call: -; clone_size: -; j_call: TRBJ1-1; v_call: TRBV19; cdr3_nt: TGTGCCAGTAGTGAGGGTATTACACAGACTGAAGCTTTCTTT; cdr3_aa: CASSEGITQTEAFF
d_call: TRBD2; clone_size: -; j_call: TRBJ2-6; v_call: TRBV6-2/TRBV6-3; cdr3_nt: TGTGCCAGCCGTTCCTTGGGAGGGGTCGAAGGGGCCAACGTCCTGACTTTC; cdr3_aa: CASRSLGGVEGANVLTF
d_call: -; clone_size: -; j_call: TRBJ1-1; v_call: TRBV29-1; cdr3_nt: TGCAGCGTTGCGAGGAACACTGAAGCTTTCTTT; cdr3_aa: CSVARNTEAFF
d_call: -; clone_size: -; j_call: TRBJ2-7; v_call: TRBV5-1; cdr3_nt: TGCGCCAGCACCCCCCGGGGAGTTCCCTACGAGCAGTACTTC; cdr3_aa: CASTPRGVPYEQYF
d_call: -; clone_size: -; j_call: TRBJ1-5; v_call: TRBV27; cdr3_nt: TGTGCCAGCAGTGGCCAGGGACTTAGCAATCAGCCCCAGCATTTT; cdr3_aa: CASSGQGLSNQPQHF
d_call: -; clone_size: -; j_call: TRBJ1-1; v_call: TRBV19; cdr3_nt: TGTGCCAGTAGTACCCTCGCGACGGGCACTGAAGCTTTCTTT; cdr3_aa: CASSTLATGTEAFF
d_call: -; clone_size: -; j_call: TRBJ1-2; v_call: TRBV19; cdr3_nt: TGTGCCAGTAGTACGGGGTACGGCTACACCTTC; cdr3_aa: CASSTGYGYTF
d_call: -; clone_size: -; j_call: TRBJ1-2; v_call: TRBV6-4; cdr3_nt: TGTGCCAGCAGTGACTCGCCCAGAAAATATGGCTACACCTTC; cdr3_aa: CASSDSPRKYGYTF
d_call: -; clone_size: -; j_call: TRBJ1-2; v_call: TRBV7-8; cdr3_nt: TGTGCCAGCAGCTATGACACAGGGCCACGGCAGACCTTC; cdr3_aa: CASSYDTGPRQTF
d_call: TRBD2; clone_size: -; j_call: TRBJ2-5; v_call: TRBV7-2; cdr3_nt: TGTGCCAGCAGCCCCGCGGTAGCGGGGGTCACAGAGGGGACCCAGTACTTC; cdr3_aa: CASSPAVAGVTEGTQYF
d_call: -; clone_size: -; j_call: TRBJ2-2; v_call: TRBV7-2; cdr3_nt: TGTGCCAGCATAGAGGGCGCGAACACCGGGGAGCTGTTTTTT; cdr3_aa: CASIEGANTGELFF
d_call: -; clone_size: -; j_call: TRBJ1-2; v_call: TRBV28; cdr3_nt: TGTGCCAGCAGTTTAAATACAGCTCCCCTGTATGGCTACACCTTC; cdr3_aa: CASSLNTAPLYGYTF
d_call: TRBD2; clone_size: few; j_call: TRBJ2-3; v_call: TRBV6-2/TRBV6-3; cdr3_nt: TGTGCCAGCAGTAGACTAGCGGGGAACACAGATACGCAGTATTTT; cdr3_aa: CASSRLAGNTDTQYF
d_call: -; clone_size: -; j_call: TRBJ1-1; v_call: TRBV5-1; cdr3_nt: TGCGCCAGCAGCTCAGCGGCAGGGGAGCTCGACACTGAAGCTTTCTTT; cdr3_aa: CASSSAAGELDTEAFF
d_call: TRBD1; clone_size: -; j_call: TRBJ2-1; v_call: TRBV5-5; cdr3_nt: TGTGCCAGCAGCCCCGGGGTGGGACAGGGTAGGTACAATGAGCAGTTCTTC; cdr3_aa: CASSPGVGQGRYNEQFF
d_call: -; clone_size: -; j_call: TRBJ1-5; v_call: TRBV28; cdr3_nt: TGTGCCAGCAGTTTGATGGTTGTGAGCGGAATATCTGAGATGGCCCAGCATTTT; cdr3_aa: CASSLMVVSGISEMAQHF
d_call: -; clone_size: -; j_call: TRBJ2-7; v_call: TRBV6-5; cdr3_nt: TGTGCCAGCAGTTCCCCTAGCTCCTACGAGCAGTACTTC; cdr3_aa: CASSSPSSYEQYF
d_call: TRBD1; clone_size: -; j_call: TRBJ1-1; v_call: TRBV4-3; cdr3_nt: TGCGCCAGCAGCGCCCGACGGACAGGGGATGGTTACACTGAAGCTTTCTTT; cdr3_aa: CASSARRTGDGYTEAFF
d_call: TRBD1; clone_size: once; j_call: TRBJ2-3; v_call: TRBV2; cdr3_nt: TGTGCCATCGGACAGGTCACAGATACGCAGTATTTT; cdr3_aa: CAIGQVTDTQYF
d_call: -; clone_size: -; j_call: TRBJ1-1; v_call: TRBV2; cdr3_nt: TGTGCCACCAAGACAGGCCCTGAGAACACTGAAGCTTTCTTT; cdr3_aa: CATKTGPENTEAFF
d_call: -; clone_size: once; j_call: TRBJ1-4; v_call: TRBV29-1; cdr3_nt: TGCAGCGCCACCGACAGGAATCGAGGTTATAATGAAAAACTGTTTTTT; cdr3_aa: CSATDRNRGYNEKLFF
d_call: -; clone_size: -; j_call: TRBJ1-3; v_call: TRBV18; cdr3_nt: TGTGCCAGCTCACCTGGACTGGGAAACACCATATATTTT; cdr3_aa: CASSPGLGNTIYF
d_call: TRBD1; clone_size: -; j_call: TRBJ1-6; v_call: TRBV27; cdr3_nt: TGTGCCAGCAGGCCCGGGACAGAAAGCTCCTATAATTCACCCCTCCACTTT; cdr3_aa: CASRPGTESSYNSPLHF
d_call: -; clone_size: -; j_call: TRBJ1-1; v_call: TRBV7-9; cdr3_nt: TGTGCCAGCAGCCCCGGGGGGGGGCGAAGCACTGAAGCTTTCTTT; cdr3_aa: CASSPGGGRSTEAFF
d_call: TRBD1; clone_size: -; j_call: TRBJ1-2; v_call: TRBV13; cdr3_nt: TGTGCCAGCAGCGGCAGGACAGGGCGGGACTATGGCTACACCTTC; cdr3_aa: CASSGRTGRDYGYTF
d_call: -; clone_size: -; j_call: TRBJ1-2; v_call: TRBV29-1; cdr3_nt: TGCAGCGTTGTTAAGGCAGCTAGTTATGAGGGCTACACCTTC; cdr3_aa: CSVVKAASYEGYTF
d_call: -; clone_size: -; j_call: TRBJ1-6; v_call: TRBV3-1/TRBV3-2; cdr3_nt: TGTGCCAGCACCGATGGACGGAGGACGTCACCCCTCCACTTT; cdr3_aa: CASTDGRRTSPLHF
d_call: -; clone_size: -; j_call: TRBJ1-6; v_call: TRBV5-1; cdr3_nt: TGCGCCAGCAGCTTGGACAGCCTCAATTCACCCCTCCACTTT; cdr3_aa: CASSLDSLNSPLHF
d_call: -; clone_size: -; j_call: TRBJ1-6; v_call: TRBV7-6; cdr3_nt: TGTGCCAGCAGCGCCGGGACTGGAGGTTCACCCCTCCACTTT; cdr3_aa: CASSAGTGGSPLHF
d_call: TRBD1; clone_size: -; j_call: TRBJ1-4; v_call: TRBV7-9; cdr3_nt: TGTGCCAGCAGCCTCGATCTCACGGCAGGGGGATTTGAAAAACTGTTTTTT; cdr3_aa: CASSLDLTAGGFEKLFF
d_call: -; clone_size: -; j_call: TRBJ2-3; v_call: TRBV14; cdr3_nt: TGTGCCAGCAGCCAAGTGGGGGGAGGAGATACGCAGTATTTT; cdr3_aa: CASSQVGGGDTQYF
d_call: -; clone_size: -; j_call: TRBJ1-2; v_call: TRBV27; cdr3_nt: TGTGCCAGCAGTTATGGAGGGTACGACTATGGCTACACCTTC; cdr3_aa: CASSYGGYDYGYTF
d_call: -; clone_size: -; j_call: TRBJ2-7; v_call: TRBV3-1/TRBV3-2; cdr3_nt: TGTGCCAGCAGCCTACAGGGAATAGACGAGCAGTACTTC; cdr3_aa: CASSLQGIDEQYF